This entry concerns a single T cell receptor (beta chain). With 60 Vbeta and 13 Jbeta primers, the PCR was carried out. Using immunoSEQ multiplex PCR, the repertoire was profiled, and TCRdb retains in-frame clones only, with some absent. The top ten hold roughly 5% of the sample, which has under 70,000 clones, roughly 73% seen once. This specimen belongs to a study of cytomegalovirus exposure and HLA in healthy donors. Sample: PBMCs. This TCR came from a male donor in good health and CMV-seropositive.

The CDR3: CASSLRAHVPATNEKLFF. The CDR3, as DNA: TGTGCCAGCAGTTTGCGGGCCCACGTCCCTGCAACTAATGAAAAACTGTTTTTT. This sequence joins TRBV27 and TRBJ1-4, with unresolved D. The CDR3 is made up of 18 amino acids. With 3 bases removed from V and 0 bases from J, the gap between germline ends came to 17 bases. In germline, CDR1 is MNHEY, CDR2 SMNVEV (reference sequence).